This entry lists 5 T cell receptor beta chains sequenced from one sample in a study of cytomegalovirus exposure and HLA in healthy donors. It was with 60 Vbeta and 13 Jbeta primers that the PCR ran. Produced via immunoSEQ multiplex PCR; TCRdb's table is partial and in-frame only. Of 90,000 or so clones in the sample, less than 70% were seen once. Sequencing input: PBMCs. These receptor sequences come from a man aged 45-65 years in good health and CMV-seronegative.

CDR3 in DNA: TGTGCCAGCAGTTACTCCTGGGGGGCTGGAAACACCATATATTTT. It specifies CASSYSWGAGNTIYF. The J gene is TRBJ1-3, the V gene TRBV6-5; D is possibly TRBD1 (5 bases). The CDR3 is 15 residues long. The germline gives CDR1 MNHEY, CDR2 SVGAGI. V was clipped by 0 bases and J by 2 bases, with 8 bases between them.

V usage is TRBV10-3 and J usage is TRBJ2-7; 12 bases agree with TRBD2. Germline V lookup: CDR1 ENHRY, CDR2 SYGVKD. The CDR3 covers 14 residues. V dropped 4 bases and J dropped 5; count of bases not matched to a gene: 3. CDR3 residues: CAISGTSGANEQYF. CDR3 DNA sequence: TGTGCCATCAGTGGGACTAGCGGGGCCAACGAGCAGTACTTC.

This clone was counted between two and nine times. The J gene is TRBJ1-6, the V gene TRBV5-5; 10 bases are shared with TRBD1. V lost 0 bases, J lost 9 bases, and 3 bases stayed unmatched. The CDR3 loop spans 15 amino acids. The germline gives CDR1 SGHKS, CDR2 YYEKEE (reference sequence). CDR3 sequence (DNA): TGTGCCAGCAGCTTGGATTGGGACAGGGGTTCACCCCTCCACTTT. Its protein is CASSLDWDRGSPLHF. Looking up the rest from reference TRBV5-5 and TRBJ1-6 gives the full variable domain: DAGVTQSPTHLIKTRGQQVTLRCSPISGHKSVSWYQQVLGQGPQFIFQYYEKEERGRGNFPDRFSARQFPNYSSELNVNALLLGDSALYLCASSLDWDRGSPLHFGNGTRLTVT.

This clone was picked up a small number of times. The CDR3 spells CASSLVLAGRNEQFF. The DNA for the CDR3 is TGTGCCAGCAGCCTTGTATTAGCGGGGAGGAATGAGCAGTTCTTC. V gene TRBV11-3 combines with J gene TRBJ2-1; 8 positions match TRBD2. Looked up from germline, CDR1 is SGHNT and CDR2 is YENEEA. V was clipped by 5 bases and J by 7 bases; unmatched bases: 10. This CDR3 spans 15 amino acids.

This clone was seen many times. The V gene is TRBV11-2, the J gene TRBJ2-3; unclear D gene. Germline values: CDR1 SGHAT, CDR2 FQNNGV. The CDR3 is 15 residues long. V lost 5 bases to trimming and J lost 0 bases, with 12 bases between them. CDR3 DNA sequence: TGTGCCAGCAGCGTACCAGTCCAGAGCACAGATACGCAGTATTTT. Its translation is CASSVPVQSTDTQYF.